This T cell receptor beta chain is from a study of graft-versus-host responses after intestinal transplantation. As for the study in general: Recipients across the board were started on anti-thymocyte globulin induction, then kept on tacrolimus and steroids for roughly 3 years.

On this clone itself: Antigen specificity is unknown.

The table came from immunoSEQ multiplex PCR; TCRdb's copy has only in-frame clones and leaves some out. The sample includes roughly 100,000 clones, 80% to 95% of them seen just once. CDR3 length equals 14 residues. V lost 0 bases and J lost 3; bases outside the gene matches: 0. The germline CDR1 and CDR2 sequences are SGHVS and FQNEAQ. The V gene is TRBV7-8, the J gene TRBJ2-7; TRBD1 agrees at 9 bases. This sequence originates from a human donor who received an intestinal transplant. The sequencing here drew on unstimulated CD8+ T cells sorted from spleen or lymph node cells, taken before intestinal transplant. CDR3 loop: CASSLADRGYEQYF. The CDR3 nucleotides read TGTGCCAGCAGCTTAGCGGACAGGGGCTACGAGCAGTACTTC.